A single sample gave rise to the 19 T cell receptor beta chains below, sequenced in a study of blood T cell repertoires in COVID-19. TCRdb's copy holds only in-frame clones and misses some; the assay was immunoSEQ multiplex PCR. The repertoire holds a few hundred thousand clones, with 75% to 85% as singletons. What was sequenced was peripheral blood. The origin of the receptors is a man between 35 and 55 years old who had recovered from COVID-19.

The chain employs TRBV7-9 and TRBJ1-2; 7 nucleotides match TRBD1. The V gene's germline CDR1 is SEHNR and CDR2 FQNEAQ (reference sequence). The CDR3 contains 15 residues. Germline trimming cut 1 base from V and 2 bases from J; bases unmatched to any gene: 4. CDR3 coding DNA: TGTGCCAGCAGCTTAGGGACAGGCGTAAACTATGGCTACACCTTC. This translates into CASSLGTGVNYGYTF.

The chain recombines TRBV19 with TRBJ2-5; 8 nucleotides align to TRBD1. Trimming at V came to 3 bases and at J to 5 bases, leaving 5 bases not matched to a gene. Germline V gives CDR1 LNHDA, CDR2 SQIVND (reference sequence). CDR3 size: 14 residues. The CDR3 coding sequence is TGTGCCAGTAGTATCGGACAGGGAAGGGAGACCCAGTACTTC. Its translation: CASSIGQGRETQYF.

V usage is TRBV7-2 and J usage is TRBJ1-5; 8 nucleotides match TRBD1. The CDR3 sequence is 15 residues long. CDR1 and CDR2 (germline): SGHTA, FQGNSA. J was trimmed by 2 bases and V by 5 bases; bases with no gene match: 5. The CDR3 nucleotides read TGTGCCAGCAGCCTAGGGACAGGACGCAATCAGCCCCAGCATTTT. This encodes CASSLGTGRNQPQHF.

CDR3 amino acids: CASSLTTGGYGYTF. The DNA for the CDR3 is TGTGCCAGCAGCTTAACGACAGGGGGCTATGGCTACACCTTC. This chain uses TRBV11-2 with TRBJ1-2, with TRBD1 matching over 9 bases. J gave up 4 bases and V 2 bases, and 2 bases lay outside the gene matches. The CDR3 is made up of 14 amino acids. The germline CDR1 and CDR2 sequences are SGHAT and FQNNGV. The whole variable domain, filled in from reference TRBV11-2 and TRBJ1-2, reads EAGVAQSPRYKIIEKRQSVAFWCNPISGHATLYWYQQILGQGPKLLIQFQNNGVVDDSQLPKDRFSAERLKGVDSTLKIQPAKLEDSAVYLCASSLTTGGYGYTFGSGTRLTVV.

This rearrangement joins TRBV18 to TRBJ1-1; maybe TRBD1 (5 bases). Deletions cut 2 bases from V and 1 base from J, with 14 bases between. CDR3 length: 16 residues. Germline CDR1 is KGHSH and CDR2 is LQKENI. The CDR3 reads CASSPNQGNSNTEAFF. In nucleotides, the CDR3 is TGTGCCAGCTCACCAAACCAGGGCAACTCGAACACTGAAGCTTTCTTT.

The chain employs TRBV9 and TRBJ2-2; D is possibly TRBD1 (5 bases). The CDR3 spans 16 residues. Trimming shortened V by 1 base and J by 7 bases, and 17 bases separated the two germline ends. The germline V gene encodes CDR1 SGDLS and CDR2 YYNGEE. Here the CDR3 reads CASSVSLGRAVGELFF. In DNA, the CDR3 is TGTGCCAGCAGCGTATCACTGGGCAGGGCCGTCGGGGAGCTGTTTTTT.

This chain uses TRBV7-2 with TRBJ1-3; D remains ambiguous. The germline V gene has CDR1 SGHTA and CDR2 FQGNSA. The V end was cut by 5 bases, the J end by 6 bases, with 14 bases between. This CDR3 contains 14 residues. CDR3 region: CASSNRAGENTIYF. CDR3 in DNA: TGTGCCAGCAGCAATCGGGCGGGAGAAAACACCATATATTTT.

The rearrangement links TRBV7-9 to TRBJ2-7; D possibly corresponds to TRBD1 (6 bases). The V and J ends lost 6 bases and 0 bases respectively, with 12 bases between them. Germline V gene lookup returns CDR1 SEHNR and CDR2 FQNEAQ (reference sequence). This CDR3 has 14 amino acids. CDR3 coding DNA: TGTGCCAGCAGAGAACAGGGAAGCTCCTACGAGCAGTACTTC. Amino acids: CASREQGSSYEQYF.

The CDR3 here is CASSQQGMGTEAFF. CDR3 bases: TGTGCCAGTAGTCAACAGGGTATGGGCACTGAAGCTTTCTTT. The chain employs TRBV19 and TRBJ1-1; possibly TRBD1 for D (6 bases). With 5 bases removed from V and 4 bases from J, the gap between germline ends came to 14 bases. The CDR3 covers 14 residues. Germline CDR1 is LNHDA and CDR2 is SQIVND (reference sequence).

The rearrangement links TRBV19 to TRBJ1-4; 7 bases line up with TRBD1. The CDR3 loop spans 13 amino acids. The germline CDR1 and CDR2 sequences are LNHDA and SQIVND (reference sequence). Trimming took 7 bases from V and 6 from J; bases not matched to a gene: 5. The CDR3 sequence is CASKVRGYEKLFF. CDR3 nucleotides: TGTGCCAGTAAAGTCAGGGGGTATGAAAAACTGTTTTTT.

V gene TRBV7-2 combines with J gene TRBJ1-1, with a weak D call TRBD1 (6 bases). CDR1 and CDR2 from the germline V gene are SGHTA and FQGNSA. V shed 7 bases and J shed 0 bases, with 9 bases lying between them. CDR3 length equals 13 residues. CDR3 protein: CASKGQLNTEAFF. The CDR3 nucleotides read TGTGCCAGCAAAGGACAGTTGAACACTGAAGCTTTCTTT.

This rearrangement joins TRBV21-1 to TRBJ2-1; the table's D gene call, TRBD2, was not cross checked with the DNA. TRBV21-1 is tagged as a pseudogene. The CDR3 loop spans 19 amino acids. CDR3 bases: TGTGCCAGCAGGAAAGGGACAGGTTCTAGCGGGGGGCCCTACAATGAGCAGTTCTTC. Its protein is CASRKGTGSSGGPYNEQFF.

The chain joins TRBV6-2 or TRBV6-3 to TRBJ1-2; a weak D match, TRBD1 (6 bases). Germline V gene sequence: CDR1 MNHEY, CDR2 SVGEGT. Trimming took 2 bases from V and 4 from J, leaving 14 bases between them. The CDR3 has 15 residues. The CDR3 bases are TGTGCCAGCAGTTACGGGGGCGGACCGGTCTATGGCTACACCTTC. Translation: CASSYGGGPVYGYTF.

The genes are TRBV20-1 and TRBJ1-2, with a possible D match to TRBD1 (5 bases). The CDR3 spans 11 residues. Germline values: CDR1 DFQATT, CDR2 SNEGSKA (reference sequence). V was pared by 5 bases and J by 8 bases, with 12 bases between. CDR3 in amino acids: CSAPAGGGYTF. In nucleotides, the CDR3 is TGCAGTGCTCCTGCGGGGGGAGGCTACACCTTC.

The rearrangement uses TRBV19 and TRBJ1-3; 9 bases map to TRBD1. Germline-derived CDR1 and CDR2 are LNHDA and SQIVND (reference sequence). CDR3 length: 13 residues. J lost 4 bases, V lost 6 bases, and 1 base had no gene match. The CDR3 reads CASSGTGGNTIYF. CDR3 DNA sequence: TGTGCCAGTAGCGGGACAGGGGGAAACACCATATATTTT.

The DNA for the CDR3 is TGTGCCAGCAGCCAAGAGGGCGGGAGCACAGATACGCAGTATTTT. Translated: CASSQEGGSTDTQYF. The chain couples TRBV3-1 (or the pseudogene TRBV3-2) to TRBJ2-3; D may be TRBD2 (5 bases). The CDR3 spans 15 residues. CDR1 and CDR2 (germline): LGHDT, YNNKEL (reference sequence). Between the trimmed V and J ends, which lost 0 bases and 0 bases, there was a span of 7 bases.

V usage is TRBV28 and J usage is TRBJ2-3; TRBD2 agrees at 7 bases. CDR3 length equals 17 residues. The germline gives CDR1 MDHEN, CDR2 SYDVKM. With V trimmed by 2 bases and J by 1 base, 9 bases remained unmatched. The CDR3 spells CASSLRISGDGTDTQYF. The CDR3 DNA follows: TGTGCCAGCAGTTTACGGATAAGCGGGGATGGCACAGATACGCAGTATTTT.

This chain links TRBV6-2 or TRBV6-3 with TRBJ2-5; 12 bases line up with TRBD2. The CDR3 has 18 residues. The germline V gene has CDR1 MNHEY and CDR2 SVGEGT. V lost 0 bases, J lost 2 bases, and 7 bases stayed unmatched. CDR3 DNA sequence: TGTGCCAGCAGTTACTCAAGGCTAGCGGGGGGGATTCAAGAGACCCAGTACTTC. Its protein product is CASSYSRLAGGIQETQYF.

In its sample, this clone was seen a few times. CDR3 DNA: TGTGCCAGCAGTTTGGGAGGAGTAGCAGATACGCAGTATTTT. Translated: CASSLGGVADTQYF. The chain employs TRBV27 and TRBJ2-3, with D maybe TRBD2 (6 bases). Germline values: CDR1 MNHEY, CDR2 SMNVEV (reference sequence). The CDR3 has 14 amino acids. The V end was cut by 3 bases, the J end by 4 bases, with 11 bases between.